Listed here is a single T cell receptor (beta chain). TCRdb's copy holds only in-frame clones and misses some; the assay was immunoSEQ multiplex PCR. Among 27,000 or so clones listed, roughly four fifths were seen once. This sample stems from a study of T cells in narcolepsy. The V end lost 0 bases, the J end lost 5 bases, and 12 bases lay between the germline ends. Germline CDR1 SGHRS, CDR2 YFSETQ. The CDR3 has 15 amino acids. The receptor's source is a human donor with narcolepsy. Sequenced input: CD45RA- memory CD4+ T cells from PBMCs. The V call is TRBV5-1, the J call TRBJ1-5, with a tentative D call TRBD1 (6 bases). CDR3 coding DNA: TGCGCCAGCAGCTTGGAGGGGACATCAGATCAGCCCCAGCATTTT. It translates to CASSLEGTSDQPQHF.